Presented here are 30 T cell receptor beta chains from one specimen sequenced in a study of T cell responses to AZD1222 COVID-19 vaccine. TCRdb's copy holds only in-frame clones and misses some; the assay was immunoSEQ multiplex PCR. The repertoire has some 190,000 clones, around nine tenths of them found once; the top ten carry around 8%. Sequencing was performed on peripheral blood, taken on day 0 of AZD1222 vaccination. These receptors all come from an adult in good health.

The rearrangement joins TRBV5-1 to TRBJ1-2; D not resolved. The V end was cut by 4 bases, the J end by 0 bases, with 22 bases between. Germline V gene sequence: CDR1 SGHRS, CDR2 YFSETQ. There are 18 residues in the CDR3. The CDR3 DNA reads TGCGCCAGCAGCCACGGAGCCTTATTATCACGGGCTAACTATGGCTACACCTTC. This gives the protein CASSHGALLSRANYGYTF.

The chain is built from TRBV28 and TRBJ1-5, with unresolved D. Trimming removed 6 bases at V and 0 bases at J, with 3 bases between. The CDR3 loop spans 12 amino acids. Germline V gene lookup returns CDR1 MDHEN and CDR2 SYDVKM. CDR3 sequence (DNA): TGTGCCAGCAGCTTTAGCAATCAGCCCCAGCATTTT. It specifies CASSFSNQPQHF.

The chain carries TRBV27 and TRBJ2-7; the match to TRBD1 covers 10 bases. This CDR3 spans 15 amino acids. The germline CDR1 and CDR2 sequences are MNHEY and SMNVEV (reference sequence). With 7 bases clipped from V and 5 bases from J, the junction kept 11 bases outside the gene matches. The CDR3 DNA follows: TGTGCCAGCACCGCGGACAGGGGGTACCAGAACGAGCAGTACTTC. This encodes CASTADRGYQNEQYF.

Only one count was recorded for this clone. The chain joins TRBV20-1 to TRBJ1-3, with a possible D match to TRBD1 (6 bases). The CDR3 contains 11 residues. The germline V gene encodes CDR1 DFQATT and CDR2 SNEGSKA (reference sequence). Between the trimmed V and J ends, which lost 4 bases and 7 bases, there was a span of 8 bases. As DNA, the CDR3 is TGCAGTGCTACTCAGGGGAACACCATATATTTT. It codes for CSATQGNTIYF.

The chain employs TRBV7-9 and TRBJ2-7, with unresolved D. V was clipped by 1 base and J by 9 bases, with 16 bases between them. Germline V lookup: CDR1 SEHNR, CDR2 FQNEAQ (reference sequence). The CDR3 is made up of 14 amino acids. The CDR3 coding sequence is TGTGCCAGCAGCTTAGGCAGGACCTACGAAGGGCAGTACTTC. It codes for CASSLGRTYEGQYF. Complete variable domain (other parts from reference TRBV7-9 and TRBJ2-7): DTGVSQNPRHKITKRGQNVTFRCDPISEHNRLYWYRQTLGQGPEFLTYFQNEAQLEKSRLLSDRFSAERPKGSFSTLEIQRTEQGDSAMYLCASSLGRTYEGQYFGPGTRLTVT.

The genes are TRBV25-1 and TRBJ1-1, with a tentative D call TRBD1 (5 bases). Germline loops: CDR1 MGHDK, CDR2 SYGVNS. The CDR3 is made up of 12 amino acids. Trimming left V 5 bases short and J 5 bases short, with 9 bases between. CDR3 region: CASSLGRTEAFF. As DNA, the CDR3 is TGTGCCAGCAGTCTGGGGCGGACTGAAGCTTTCTTT.

V gene TRBV6-2 or TRBV6-3 combines with J gene TRBJ1-1, with 7 bases that match TRBD1. CDR1 MNHEY and CDR2 SVGEGT come from the germline V gene. J lost 0 bases, V lost 5 bases, and 9 bases had no gene match. The CDR3 covers 16 residues. The CDR3 region is CASSLTGVRLNTEAFF. The CDR3 nucleotides read TGTGCCAGCAGTCTAACAGGGGTGAGGTTGAACACTGAAGCTTTCTTT.

The CDR3 loop is CAISSSGGGGGKYF. CDR3 nucleotide sequence: TGCGCCATCTCTTCTAGCGGGGGGGGAGGAGGGAAGTACTTC. This chain connects TRBV10-2 to TRBJ2-7; TRBD2 matches at 12 bases. CDR1 WSHSY and CDR2 SAAADI come from the germline V gene. This CDR3 is built from 14 residues. The trim removed 10 bases at V and 11 bases at J, leaving 15 bases unmatched.

As regards this clone: Other DNA sequences in the sample encode the same CDR3. The V call is TRBV6-1, the J call TRBJ1-1; D remains ambiguous. Germline lookup yields CDR1 MNHNS and CDR2 SASEGT. The CDR3 consists of 12 residues. V dropped 1 base and J dropped 0 bases, with 0 bases sitting between them. Here the CDR3 reads CASSEVNTEAFF. As DNA, the CDR3 is TGTGCCAGCAGTGAAGTGAACACTGAAGCTTTCTTT.

The CDR3 region has the DNA TGCAGCGTGAGAACCGGGGGGAATGAAAAACTGTTTTTT. Translating it yields CSVRTGGNEKLFF. The chain carries TRBV29-1 and TRBJ1-4; a weak D match, TRBD1 (5 bases). This CDR3 is 13 amino acids long. Germline-derived CDR1 and CDR2 are SQVTM and ANQGSEA. V lost 6 bases and J 5 bases, leaving 13 bases between the germline ends.

The rearrangement uses TRBV7-2 and TRBJ2-1; D gene unclear. The CDR3 totals 13 residues. V was cut by 2 bases and J by 6 bases, with 8 bases left in between. From germline, CDR1 is SGHTA and CDR2 FQGNSA. The CDR3 reads CASSLRPINEQFF. CDR3 sequence (DNA): TGTGCCAGCAGCTTACGCCCGATCAATGAGCAGTTCTTC.

V gene TRBV20-1 combines with J gene TRBJ1-1; 8 nucleotides agree with TRBD1. Germline V CDR1 and CDR2: DFQATT, SNEGSKA (reference sequence). This CDR3 region has 11 residues. V trimming: 6 bases; J trimming: 10 bases; junction bases outside the gene matches: 7. Written as DNA, the CDR3 is TGCAGTGCCCTTCCAGGGGGCTTAGCTTTCTTT. It translates to CSALPGGLAFF.

The chain combines TRBV10-3 with TRBJ2-3; 12 bases fit TRBD2. The CDR3 totals 17 residues. Germline-derived CDR1 and CDR2 are ENHRY and SYGVKD. The V and J ends lost 8 bases and 3 bases, in that order; junction bases with no gene match: 12. The CDR3 nucleotides read TGTGCCATCCGACCATCTAGCGGGGGGGCGGAGACAGATACGCAGTATTTT. Translation gives CAIRPSSGGAETDTQYF.

The V and J genes are TRBV5-4 and TRBJ2-7, with D unclear. V dropped 1 base and J dropped 3 bases, with 5 bases sitting between them. Germline CDR1 and CDR2: SGHNT and YYREEE (reference sequence). This CDR3 is 12 amino acids long. The CDR3 reads CASSLSGYEQYF. The CDR3 DNA sequence: TGTGCCAGCAGCTTGTCAGGCTACGAGCAGTACTTC.

This chain links TRBV10-2 with TRBJ2-7; D perhaps matches TRBD1 (5 bases). Germline V CDR1 and CDR2: WSHSY, SAAADI. V was shortened by 10 bases and J by 5 bases, with 12 bases between the two germline ends. The CDR3 has 11 residues. CDR3 residues: CATEVGDEQYF. The CDR3 bases are TGCGCCACCGAGGTAGGGGACGAGCAGTACTTC.

The chain is built from TRBV5-4 and TRBJ2-5; D not resolved. Germline V CDR1 and CDR2: SGHNT, YYREEE (reference sequence). V lost 2 bases and J lost 4, with 12 bases in between. The CDR3 totals 14 residues. The chain's CDR3 is CASSFNRLVETQYF. CDR3 bases: TGTGCCAGCAGCTTCAACCGTCTTGTAGAGACCCAGTACTTC.

V and J are TRBV19 and TRBJ2-6; D tentatively fits TRBD1 or TRBD2 (5 bases each). The V gene's germline CDR1 is LNHDA and CDR2 SQIVND (reference sequence). Trimming shortened V by 7 bases and J by 0 bases, and 13 bases separated the two germline ends. This CDR3 comprises 16 residues. CDR3 in amino acids: CASMPGRSSGANVLTF. DNA of the CDR3: TGTGCCAGTATGCCGGGACGGAGCTCTGGGGCCAACGTCCTGACTTTC.

This clone was counted once. This chain links TRBV29-1 with TRBJ2-5, with D unclear. The germline gives CDR1 SQVTM, CDR2 ANQGSEA. This CDR3 spans 13 amino acids. The ends were cut back, 5 bases at V and 1 base at J, with 11 bases in the middle. The CDR3: CSVKADLQETQYF. The CDR3 coding sequence is TGCAGCGTTAAAGCAGACCTCCAAGAGACCCAGTACTTC.

V and J are TRBV30 and TRBJ1-2, with D possibly TRBD1 on 5 matching bases. CDR1 and CDR2 (germline): GTSNPN, SVGIG (reference sequence). The length of the CDR3 is 13 residues. Between the trimmed V and J ends, which lost 3 bases and 4 bases, there was a span of 12 bases. Written as DNA, the CDR3 is TGTGCCTGGAGAACTGACAGAGGCTATGGCTACACCTTC. This codes for CAWRTDRGYGYTF.

V is TRBV18 and J is TRBJ1-4; 7 bases agree with TRBD1. J was trimmed by 8 bases and V by 4 bases; bases with no gene match: 4. This CDR3 has 13 residues. Germline V CDR1 and CDR2: KGHSH, LQKENI. The CDR3 region has the DNA TGTGCCAGCTCACAGGGGGCAAAGGAAAAACTGTTTTTT. Translation gives CASSQGAKEKLFF.

This chain links TRBV4-2 with TRBJ1-5; D ambiguous. V shed 4 bases and J shed 8 bases, with 12 bases lying between them. Germline CDR1 and CDR2: LGHNA and YNFKEQ. The CDR3 length is 13 residues. The CDR3 protein is CASSPLGGEPQHF. DNA of the CDR3: TGTGCCAGCAGCCCTTTGGGCGGGGAGCCCCAGCATTTT.

The chain is built from TRBV19 and TRBJ1-1; D is unclear. This CDR3 comprises 17 residues. CDR1 and CDR2 from the germline V gene are LNHDA and SQIVND (reference sequence). The ends were cut back, 0 bases at V and 1 base at J, with 15 bases in the middle. The CDR3 sequence is CASSIDVLGLGNTEAFF. Here the CDR3 DNA reads TGTGCCAGTAGTATAGACGTCCTGGGTTTAGGGAACACTGAAGCTTTCTTT. Based on the CDR3 plus reference TRBV19 and TRBJ1-1, the full variable domain is DGGITQSPKYLFRKEGQNVTLSCEQNLNHDAMYWYRQDPGQGLRLIYYSQIVNDFQKGDIAEGYSVSREKKESFPLTVTSAQKNPTAFYLCASSIDVLGLGNTEAFFGQGTRLTVV.

The chain has TRBV19 and TRBJ1-1; TRBD1 agrees at 10 bases. Germline CDR1 and CDR2: LNHDA and SQIVND (reference sequence). J was trimmed by 5 bases and V by 5 bases; bases with no gene match: 8. The CDR3 runs to 15 residues. For the CDR3, the DNA is TGTGCCAGTAGTTCGACCGGGACAGGGGTGACTGAAGCTTTCTTT. It translates to CASSSTGTGVTEAFF.

CDR3 loop: CASSQSDRSLTNEKLFF. DNA for the CDR3: TGTGCCAGCAGCCAATCAGACAGGTCCCTCACCAATGAAAAACTGTTTTTT. The chain employs TRBV3-1 (or the pseudogene TRBV3-2) and TRBJ1-4; D may be TRBD1 (6 bases). The CDR3 runs 17 residues. CDR1 and CDR2 (germline): LGHDT, YNNKEL (reference sequence). Trimming stripped 2 bases from V and 5 bases from J, with 18 bases between.

The chain carries TRBV4-3 and TRBJ1-4, with D tentatively TRBD1 (5 bases). The CDR3 has 17 residues. Trimming stripped 0 bases from V and 6 bases from J, with 17 bases between. The germline V gene has CDR1 LGHNA and CDR2 YSLEER. In DNA form, the CDR3 reads TGCGCCAGCAGCCAAGATCCCCCAGGGAGTAGCGATGAAAAACTGTTTTTT. This encodes CASSQDPPGSSDEKLFF.

V and J are TRBV6-5 and TRBJ1-2, with D possibly matching TRBD1 (5 bases). The V end was cut by 1 base, the J end by 8 bases, with 8 bases between. Germline V gene lookup returns CDR1 MNHEY and CDR2 SVGAGI. The CDR3 runs 12 residues. In DNA form, the CDR3 reads TGTGCCAGCAGTTACTTGGGGGGAGGCTACACCTTC. The encoded protein is CASSYLGGGYTF.

V is TRBV6-5 and J is TRBJ1-4; D is ambiguous. This CDR3 spans 15 amino acids. The ends were cut back, 6 bases at V and 6 bases at J, with 17 bases in the middle. Germline V lookup: CDR1 MNHEY, CDR2 SVGAGI. CDR3 in amino acids: CASSRTGIPHEKLFF. CDR3 sequence (DNA): TGTGCCAGCAGCCGAACCGGGATCCCTCATGAAAAACTGTTTTTT.

In nucleotides, the CDR3 is TGTGCCAGCAGCCCCTCAGGGACAGGGATGGGCGAAAAACTGTTTTTT. It encodes CASSPSGTGMGEKLFF. V usage is TRBV5-4 and J usage is TRBJ1-4, with 9 bases identical to TRBD1. Germline-derived CDR1 and CDR2 are SGHNT and YYREEE (reference sequence). Trimming removed 4 bases from V and 8 bases from J; junction bases left unmatched: 12. This CDR3 has 16 residues.

This clone showed up just a few times. The CDR3: CASSQDGAGSYGQPQHF. CDR3 nucleotide sequence: TGCGCCAGCAGCCAAGATGGGGCAGGGTCTTATGGACAGCCCCAGCATTTT. The chain links TRBV4-1 to TRBJ1-5, with a weak D call TRBD1 (5 bases). Trimming stripped 0 bases from V and 7 bases from J, with 19 bases between. Germline V gives CDR1 MGHRA, CDR2 YSYEKL. This CDR3 is 17 amino acids long.

This clone has more than one count but fewer than ten. The chain joins TRBV4-1 to TRBJ2-2; D is unclear. This CDR3 contains 12 residues. Germline lookup yields CDR1 MGHRA and CDR2 YSYEKL. Trimming cost V 8 bases and J 7 bases, with 11 bases left between them. CDR3 protein: CASGVWIGELFF. The CDR3, as DNA: TGCGCCAGCGGCGTCTGGATCGGGGAGCTGTTTTTT.